These T cell receptor beta chains were read from a single sample in a study of T cells in tuberculosis. The protocol was immunoSEQ multiplex PCR, while the TCRdb copy is restricted to in-frame clones and leaves out a portion. The sample lists around 50,000 clones; nearly 90% were seen once. The specimen was CD1b-GMM tetramer-negative cells sorted from PBMCs. These receptors all come from an adult woman with latent tuberculosis. Each CDR3 is given without its conserved first and last residue. The order of the fields is CDR3 length, J gene, V gene, CDR3 protein.

cdr3_length: 11; j_call: TRBJ1-2; v_call: TRBV7-9; cdr3_aa: ASSSQHNYGYT
cdr3_length: 13; j_call: TRBJ1-4; v_call: TRBV6-6; cdr3_aa: ASSYLDSRNEKLF
cdr3_length: 10; j_call: TRBJ1-1; v_call: TRBV29-1; cdr3_aa: SVDRTSSEAF
cdr3_length: 13; j_call: TRBJ2-6; v_call: TRBV12-5; cdr3_aa: ASRDTVSGANVLT
cdr3_length: 13; j_call: TRBJ1-6; v_call: TRBV4-3; cdr3_aa: ASSQDPQMGSPLH
cdr3_length: 18; j_call: TRBJ2-3; v_call: TRBV6-4; cdr3_aa: ASPWPVTSGGNAPTDTQY
cdr3_length: 12; j_call: TRBJ2-5; v_call: TRBV15; cdr3_aa: ATSPIDRGETQY
cdr3_length: 13; j_call: TRBJ2-7; v_call: TRBV5-8; cdr3_aa: ASSPFPNRNSEQY
cdr3_length: 11; j_call: TRBJ1-2; v_call: TRBV18; cdr3_aa: ASSPSRRYGYT
cdr3_length: 11; j_call: TRBJ2-3; v_call: TRBV9; cdr3_aa: ASSVTDTDTQY
cdr3_length: 11; j_call: TRBJ1-2; v_call: TRBV28; cdr3_aa: ASSSLDTYGYT
cdr3_length: 13; j_call: TRBJ1-3; v_call: TRBV14; cdr3_aa: ASTKTGTPGNTIY
cdr3_length: 13; j_call: TRBJ1-5; v_call: TRBV10-1; cdr3_aa: ASSRDKGGDQPQH
cdr3_length: 10; j_call: TRBJ2-7; v_call: TRBV7-8; cdr3_aa: ASSPREYEQY
cdr3_length: 15; j_call: TRBJ1-5; v_call: TRBV19; cdr3_aa: ASSIRPQEYSNQPQH
cdr3_length: 13; j_call: TRBJ1-1; v_call: TRBV18; cdr3_aa: ASSPQNGGGTEAF
cdr3_length: 13; j_call: TRBJ2-1; v_call: TRBV6-6; cdr3_aa: ASHPRTSGGNEQF
cdr3_length: 13; j_call: TRBJ2-5; v_call: TRBV4-1; cdr3_aa: ASSQEGQPGETQY
cdr3_length: 13; j_call: TRBJ2-7; v_call: TRBV6-1; cdr3_aa: ASSSTGVGPYEQY
cdr3_length: 14; j_call: TRBJ1-2; v_call: TRBV13; cdr3_aa: ASSLGLTDKIYGYT
cdr3_length: 13; j_call: TRBJ2-3; v_call: TRBV2; cdr3_aa: ASSAPGRGRDTQY
cdr3_length: 12; j_call: TRBJ2-4; v_call: TRBV15; cdr3_aa: ATSYWESKNIQY
cdr3_length: 13; j_call: TRBJ2-3; v_call: TRBV6-5; cdr3_aa: ASSFSAGAPDTQY
cdr3_length: 16; j_call: TRBJ1-2; v_call: TRBV4-1; cdr3_aa: ASSQDPPSQQGNYGYT
cdr3_length: 13; j_call: TRBJ1-3; v_call: TRBV7-3; cdr3_aa: ASSLWQGAGNTIY
cdr3_length: 14; j_call: TRBJ1-2; v_call: TRBV19; cdr3_aa: ASSLRIIGLINGYT
cdr3_length: 15; j_call: TRBJ2-7; v_call: TRBV27; cdr3_aa: ASSFKASGRFSYEQY
cdr3_length: 10; j_call: TRBJ1-4; v_call: TRBV27; cdr3_aa: ASSTGDEKLF
cdr3_length: 13; j_call: TRBJ1-5; v_call: TRBV6-5; cdr3_aa: ASNPVGQGHQPQH
cdr3_length: 12; j_call: TRBJ2-3; v_call: TRBV19; cdr3_aa: ASKRGGNTDTQY
cdr3_length: 12; j_call: TRBJ2-1; v_call: TRBV7-3; cdr3_aa: ASSQPTGSNEQF
cdr3_length: 12; j_call: TRBJ1-6; v_call: TRBV9; cdr3_aa: ASSDGTGPSPLH
cdr3_length: 13; j_call: TRBJ2-7; v_call: TRBV10-2; cdr3_aa: ASSGGGQGGYEQY
cdr3_length: 14; j_call: TRBJ2-7; v_call: TRBV18; cdr3_aa: ASSPDDRAISYEQY
cdr3_length: 14; j_call: TRBJ1-6; v_call: TRBV19; cdr3_aa: ASTRAAGDTNSPLH
cdr3_length: 13; j_call: TRBJ2-5; v_call: TRBV7-9; cdr3_aa: ASSLPGGHQETQY
cdr3_length: 12; j_call: TRBJ2-7; v_call: TRBV29-1; cdr3_aa: SVGSGTSGHEQY
cdr3_length: 13; j_call: TRBJ1-2; v_call: TRBV18; cdr3_aa: ASSRTGAANYGYT
cdr3_length: 11; j_call: TRBJ2-7; v_call: TRBV27; cdr3_aa: ASSYTTGLEQY
cdr3_length: 13; j_call: TRBJ1-3; v_call: TRBV7-3; cdr3_aa: ASSLTASSGNTIY
cdr3_length: 13; j_call: TRBJ1-3; v_call: TRBV7-2; cdr3_aa: ASSPDRSSGNTIY
cdr3_length: 9; j_call: TRBJ2-3; v_call: TRBV10-3; cdr3_aa: AISSANTQY
cdr3_length: 10; j_call: TRBJ2-5; v_call: TRBV30; cdr3_aa: AYATGLETQY
cdr3_length: 12; j_call: TRBJ2-6; v_call: TRBV6-1; cdr3_aa: ASSEQAGANVLT
cdr3_length: 13; j_call: TRBJ2-2; v_call: TRBV23-1; cdr3_aa: AIGVGGQNTGELF
cdr3_length: 13; j_call: TRBJ1-3; v_call: TRBV13; cdr3_aa: ASSLGRFSGNTIY
cdr3_length: 13; j_call: TRBJ2-7; v_call: TRBV27; cdr3_aa: ASSSYGTGKFEQY
cdr3_length: 12; j_call: TRBJ2-5; v_call: TRBV6-5; cdr3_aa: ASSYPGQEETQY
cdr3_length: 12; j_call: TRBJ2-5; v_call: TRBV9; cdr3_aa: ASSVGNSQETQY
cdr3_length: 12; j_call: TRBJ1-2; v_call: TRBV19; cdr3_aa: ASSIRDSNYGYT
cdr3_length: 13; j_call: TRBJ2-7; v_call: TRBV14; cdr3_aa: ASSPGTWHAYEQY
cdr3_length: 15; j_call: TRBJ2-1; v_call: TRBV27; cdr3_aa: ASSRKPPGGLDNEQF
cdr3_length: 13; j_call: TRBJ2-3; v_call: TRBV30; cdr3_aa: AWDGTGGAIDTQY
cdr3_length: 10; j_call: TRBJ1-1; v_call: TRBV6-5; cdr3_aa: ASTTQGLGAF
cdr3_length: 13; j_call: TRBJ2-5; v_call: TRBV28; cdr3_aa: ASSQVKAGEETQY
cdr3_length: 13; j_call: TRBJ1-6; v_call: TRBV10-3; cdr3_aa: AISESGQDNSPLH
cdr3_length: 16; j_call: TRBJ2-7; v_call: TRBV5-1; cdr3_aa: ASSLEGTSGSLLYEQY
cdr3_length: 12; j_call: TRBJ1-2; v_call: TRBV19; cdr3_aa: ASRAPDSRHGYT
cdr3_length: 12; j_call: TRBJ1-2; v_call: TRBV28; cdr3_aa: ASSLQPGAYGYT
cdr3_length: 13; j_call: TRBJ2-1; v_call: TRBV6-1; cdr3_aa: ASRSLAGGYNEQF